This TCR beta chain came from a study of T cells expressing NK-cell markers. Study summary: HCMV serostatus: most of the eight sequenced donors positive, one negative. Study results and caveats: In several donors, dominant clonotypes made up roughly 25-60.1% of CD3+CD56-NKG2C+ cells. There remained a lack of clarity about HCMV specificity of expanded NKG2C+ T cell clones.

TCRdb re-called the 5' RACE reads; every CDR3 protein appears as one record, without DNA. This sample contains tens of thousands of distinct CDR3 sequences. As for this clonotype: Antigen specificity is unknown.

This CDR3 spans 16 amino acids. Germline-derived CDR1 and CDR2 are LGHDT and YNNKEL (reference sequence). The genes are TRBV3-1 and TRBJ2-7; checking the TCRdb D call of TRBD1 is not possible without DNA. The origin of this receptor is a woman aged 18 to 75 in good health. Sequencing was performed on blood T cells: a sorted CD56 or NKG2C T cell subset, CD4+ or CD8+ T cells, or bulk PBMC T cells (not recorded which). CDR3 loop: CASSQVRSGGGYEQYF.